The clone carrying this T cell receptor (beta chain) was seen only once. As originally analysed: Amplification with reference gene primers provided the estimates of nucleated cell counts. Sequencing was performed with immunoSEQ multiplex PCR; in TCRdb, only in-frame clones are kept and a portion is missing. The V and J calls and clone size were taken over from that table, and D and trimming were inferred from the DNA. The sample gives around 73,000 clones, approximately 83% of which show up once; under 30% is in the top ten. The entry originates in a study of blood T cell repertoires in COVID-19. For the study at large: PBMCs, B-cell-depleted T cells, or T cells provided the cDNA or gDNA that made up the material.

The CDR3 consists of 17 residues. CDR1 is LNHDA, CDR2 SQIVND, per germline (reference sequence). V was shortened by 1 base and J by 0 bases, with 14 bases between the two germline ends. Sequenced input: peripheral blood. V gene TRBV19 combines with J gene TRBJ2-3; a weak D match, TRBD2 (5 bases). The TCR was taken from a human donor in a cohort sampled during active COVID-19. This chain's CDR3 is CASSIGASIPSTDTQYF. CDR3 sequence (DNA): TGTGCCAGTAGTATAGGGGCTAGCATACCTAGCACAGATACGCAGTATTTT.